The clone carrying this TCR beta chain was detected only a few times. What it binds is unknown. Before the COVID-19 pandemic, during about 2011-2019, CD4+ T cells were taken from unexposed donors. CD4+ T cells were isolated from the cells after less than 13 days of culture. This sample is drawn from a study of CD4 T cells in relation to SARS-CoV-2 and coronaviruses. The repertoire was sequenced with immunoSEQ multiplex PCR; TCRdb's copy has only in-frame clones and lacks some. In the table there are roughly 18,000 clones, almost 80% of which are singletons. The ends were cut back, 2 bases at V and 1 base at J, with 8 bases in the middle. Looked up from germline, CDR1 is ENHRY and CDR2 is SYGVKD. The CDR3 is 14 residues long.

Sequencing input: CD4+ T cells from PBMCs, cultured in vitro. The gene calls are TRBV10-3 and TRBJ1-1; unclear D gene. The origin of this receptor is a human donor in good health. The CDR3 DNA sequence: TGTGCCATCAGTGAGACACCTGAGAACACTGAAGCTTTCTTT. Its protein is CAISETPENTEAFF.